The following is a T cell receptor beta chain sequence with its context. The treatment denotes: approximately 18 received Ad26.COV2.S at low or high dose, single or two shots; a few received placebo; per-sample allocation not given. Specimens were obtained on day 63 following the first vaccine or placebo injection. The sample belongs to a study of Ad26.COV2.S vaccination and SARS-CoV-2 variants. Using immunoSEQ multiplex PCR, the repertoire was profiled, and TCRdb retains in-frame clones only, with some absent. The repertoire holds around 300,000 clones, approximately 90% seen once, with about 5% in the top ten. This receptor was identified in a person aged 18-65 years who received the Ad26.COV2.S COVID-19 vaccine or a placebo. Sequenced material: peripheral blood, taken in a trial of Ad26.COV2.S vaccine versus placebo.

The CDR3 DNA is TGCAGCGTTCCCTCAGGGACGGAGGTTAAGAGCTATGGCTACACCTTC. It yields the protein CSVPSGTEVKSYGYTF. V and J are TRBV29-1 and TRBJ1-2; maybe TRBD1 (5 bases). V was clipped by 5 bases and J by 4 bases, with 23 bases between them. Per the germline V gene, CDR1 is SQVTM and CDR2 is ANQGSEA. CDR3 length: 16 amino acids.